This TCR beta chain was identified in a study of cytotoxic CD8 clonotypes in ibrutinib-treated CLL. Whole-study findings and limits: At ibrutinib response, clonality increased, and at progression it declined back toward baseline. Public clonotypes were uncommon and contracted or stayed stable on treatment.

Depth targeted 1 in 200,000 to 1 in 1 million T cells, averaging 10x coverage per clonotype. The table came from immunoSEQ multiplex PCR; TCRdb's copy has only in-frame clones and leaves some out. The table includes 160,000 or so clones, roughly four fifths detected once. The CDR3 loop spans 13 amino acids. CDR1 is SGHDN and CDR2 is FVKESK in the germline V gene. Trimming took off 0 bases at V and 4 bases at J, with 6 bases between the two ends. Details on this clone: Its antigen is still unknown.

The J gene is TRBJ1-1, the V gene TRBV14; D is unresolved. Sequenced material: PBMCs, taken after 24 months of ibrutinib treatment. The receptor was isolated from a human donor with chronic lymphocytic leukemia. As DNA, the CDR3 is TGTGCCAGCAGCCAAGAGATCGCCACTGAAGCTTTCTTT. Amino acids: CASSQEIATEAFF.